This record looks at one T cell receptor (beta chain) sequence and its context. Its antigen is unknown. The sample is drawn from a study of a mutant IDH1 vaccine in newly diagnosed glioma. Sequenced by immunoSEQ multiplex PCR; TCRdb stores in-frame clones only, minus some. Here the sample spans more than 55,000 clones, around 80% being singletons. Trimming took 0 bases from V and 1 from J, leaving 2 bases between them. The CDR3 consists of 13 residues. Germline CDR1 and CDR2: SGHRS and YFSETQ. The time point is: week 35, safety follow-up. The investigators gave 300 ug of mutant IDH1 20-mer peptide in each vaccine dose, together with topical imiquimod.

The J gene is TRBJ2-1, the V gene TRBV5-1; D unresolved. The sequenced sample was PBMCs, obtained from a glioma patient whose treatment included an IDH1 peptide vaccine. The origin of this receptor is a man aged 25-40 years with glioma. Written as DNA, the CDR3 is TGCGCCAGCAGCTTGGGTTCCTACAATGAGCAGTTCTTC. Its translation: CASSLGSYNEQFF. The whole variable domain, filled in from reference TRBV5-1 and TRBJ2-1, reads KAGVTQTPRYLIKTRGQQVTLSCSPISGHRSVSWYQQTPGQGLQFLFEYFSETQRNKGNFPGRFSGRQFSNSRSEMNVSTLELGDSALYLCASSLGSYNEQFFGPGTRLTVL.